The 8 T cell receptor beta chains listed next were all sequenced from one sample in a study of T cell repertoires in cytomegalovirus infection. TCRdb analysed the reads with MiXCR anew, one entry per CDR3 protein. The table includes 600,000 to 800,000 distinct CDR3 sequences, about 24% detected once. Specimen: CD8+ T cells from PBMCs. Source of these receptors: a human donor in good health (CMV status not recorded). Some clones in this sample may be carry-over from other donors' samples.

This sequence joins TRBV7-3 and TRBJ2-1; D not certain. V was pared by 1 base and J by 2 bases, with 9 bases between. The germline CDR1 and CDR2 sequences are SGHTA and FQGTGA. This CDR3 region has 15 residues. CDR3 residues: CASSLNLATYNEQFF. The CDR3 region has the DNA TGTGCCAGCAGCTTAAATCTGGCAACCTACAATGAGCAGTTCTTC.

This clonotype was seen ten or more times. The J gene is TRBJ2-7, the V gene TRBV27; 8 bases line up with TRBD2. J was trimmed by 0 bases and V by 2 bases; bases with no gene match: 3. Germline V gives CDR1 MNHEY, CDR2 SMNVEV (reference sequence). There are 15 residues in the CDR3. CDR3 sequence reads: CASSLTSGGSYEQYF. The CDR3 DNA follows: TGTGCCAGCAGTTTAACTAGCGGTGGCTCCTACGAGCAGTACTTC.

CDR3 DNA: TGTGCCAGCAGCTTTCCGGCAGACCACTATGGCTACACCTTC. This gives the protein CASSFPADHYGYTF. The V call is TRBV5-5, the J call TRBJ1-2; D gene ambiguous. CDR3 length: 14 amino acids. V lost 2 bases to trimming and J lost 3 bases, with 11 bases between them. Germline CDR1 reads SGHKS; CDR2 reads YYEKEE (reference sequence).

This rearrangement joins TRBV20-1 to TRBJ2-5, with 9 nucleotides matching TRBD2. With V trimmed by 0 bases and J by 3 bases, 11 bases remained unmatched. The CDR3 loop spans 17 amino acids. The germline gives CDR1 DFQATT, CDR2 SNEGSKA (reference sequence). This CDR3 is CSARDGWQRGVEETQYF. For the CDR3, the DNA is TGCAGTGCTAGAGATGGTTGGCAGCGGGGGGTAGAAGAGACCCAGTACTTC.

With regard to this clonotype: As the CDR3 is not closed by the conserved phenylalanine or tryptophan, this likely results from a read error. The chain uses TRBV6-4 and TRBJ2-2; D call uncertain. V was clipped by 3 bases and J by 2 bases, with 4 bases between them. The CDR3 extends over 13 amino acids. Germline loops: CDR1 MRHNA, CDR2 SNTAGT. The CDR3 region has the DNA TGTGCCAGCAGTGAAGGCAACACCGGGGAGCTGTTTTCT. Protein sequence: CASSEGNTGELFS.

V gene TRBV7-6 combines with J gene TRBJ2-3, with a weak D call TRBD2 (6 bases). V lost 2 bases and J lost 5, with 14 bases in between. Looked up from germline, CDR1 is SGHVS and CDR2 is FNYEAQ. The CDR3 sequence is 15 residues long. CDR3 sequence: CASSLNGGRLDTQYF. CDR3 coding DNA: TGTGCCAGCAGCTTAAACGGGGGACGTCTAGATACGCAGTATTTT.

This clonotype was observed once. The chain links TRBV28 to TRBJ1-2; a possible D gene is TRBD1 (5 bases). Germline CDR1 MDHEN, CDR2 SYDVKM. Trimming cost V 7 bases and J 7 bases, with 19 bases left between them. This CDR3 comprises 14 residues. The CDR3 sequence: CASNPKTAYVGYTF. CDR3 sequence (DNA): TGTGCCAGCAACCCAAAGACAGCCTATGTTGGCTACACCTTC.

This chain connects TRBV2 to TRBJ2-1; 8 bases are shared with TRBD2. Germline-derived CDR1 and CDR2 are SNHLY and FYNNEI. Unmatched junction bases numbered 5, after V lost 4 bases and J lost 3 bases. The CDR3 spans 15 residues. The CDR3 DNA sequence: TGTGCCAGCAGTGTGCGGGGGGTCATCTACAATGAGCAGTTCTTC. Translation gives CASSVRGVIYNEQFF. Supplemented by reference TRBV2 and TRBJ2-1, the full variable domain reads EPEVTQTPSHQVTQMGQEVILRCVPISNHLYFYWYRQILGQKVEFLVSFYNNEISEKSEIFDDQFSVERPDGSNFTLKIRSTKLEDSAMYFCASSVRGVIYNEQFFGPGTRLTVL.